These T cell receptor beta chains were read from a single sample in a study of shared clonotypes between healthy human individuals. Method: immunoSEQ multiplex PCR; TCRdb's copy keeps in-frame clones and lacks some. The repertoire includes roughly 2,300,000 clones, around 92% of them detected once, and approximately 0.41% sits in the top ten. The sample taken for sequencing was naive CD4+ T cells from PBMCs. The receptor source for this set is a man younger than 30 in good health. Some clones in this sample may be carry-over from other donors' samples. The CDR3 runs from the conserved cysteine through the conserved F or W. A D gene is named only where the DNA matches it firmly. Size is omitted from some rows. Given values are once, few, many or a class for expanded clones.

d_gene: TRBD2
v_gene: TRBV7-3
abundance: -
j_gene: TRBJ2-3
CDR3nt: TGTGCCAGCAGATTGGGACTAGCGGGGTCAGATACGCAGTATTTT
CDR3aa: CASRLGLAGSDTQYF

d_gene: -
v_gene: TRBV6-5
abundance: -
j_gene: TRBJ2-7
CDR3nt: TGTGCCAGCAGTTACTCGATCGGGGGTCCCGAGCAGTACTTC
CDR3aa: CASSYSIGGPEQYF

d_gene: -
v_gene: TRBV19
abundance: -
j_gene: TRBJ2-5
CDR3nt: TGTGCCAGTACGGTCCAGGCGGGCGAGACCCAGTACTTC
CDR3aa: CASTVQAGETQYF

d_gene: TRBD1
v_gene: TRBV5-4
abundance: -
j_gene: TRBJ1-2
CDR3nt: TGTGCCAGCAGCTTGGCAGGGGGTAGTGGCTACACCTTC
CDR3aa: CASSLAGGSGYTF

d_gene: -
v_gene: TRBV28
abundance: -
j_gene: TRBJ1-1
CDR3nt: TGTGCCAGCAGTTTATTCGGTAGGTATTCGGGAGAAGCTTTCTTT
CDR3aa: CASSLFGRYSGEAFF

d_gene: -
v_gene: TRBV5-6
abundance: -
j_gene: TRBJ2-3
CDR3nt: TGTGCCAGCAGCTTGGTGGGCCGAACCACAGATACGCAGTATTTT
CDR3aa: CASSLVGRTTDTQYF

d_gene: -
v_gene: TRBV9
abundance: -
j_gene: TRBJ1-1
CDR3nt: TGTGCCAGCAGCCCCCAGGGTGGGGACACTGAAGCTTTCTTT
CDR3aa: CASSPQGGDTEAFF

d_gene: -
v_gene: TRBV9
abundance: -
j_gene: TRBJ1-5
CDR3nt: TGTGCCAGCAGCGTTACGAGCAATCAGCCCCAGCATTTT
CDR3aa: CASSVTSNQPQHF

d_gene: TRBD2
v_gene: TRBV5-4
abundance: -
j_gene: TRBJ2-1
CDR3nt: TGTGCCAGCAGCGCCAAGGAGGGAGGGGTCGATGAGCAGTTCTTC
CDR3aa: CASSAKEGGVDEQFF

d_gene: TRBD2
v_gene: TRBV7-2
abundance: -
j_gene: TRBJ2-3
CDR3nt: TGTGCCAGCAGCTTAACCGGACTAGCGGGGGGGGTCACAGATACGCAGTATTTT
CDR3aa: CASSLTGLAGGVTDTQYF

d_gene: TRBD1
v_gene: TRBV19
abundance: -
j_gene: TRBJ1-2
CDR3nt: TGTGCCAGTAGTGTACAGGGGAACCCTAACTATGGCTACACCTTC
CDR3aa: CASSVQGNPNYGYTF

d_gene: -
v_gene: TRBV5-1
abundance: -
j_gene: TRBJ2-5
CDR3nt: TGCGCCAGCAGCCTGGCAGAGGGACGGACAGAGACCCAGTACTTC
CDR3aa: CASSLAEGRTETQYF

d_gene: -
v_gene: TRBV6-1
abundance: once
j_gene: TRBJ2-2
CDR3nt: TGTGCCAGCGAGGCCGGGACCCCGGCCACCGGGGAGCTGTTTTTT
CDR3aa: CASEAGTPATGELFF

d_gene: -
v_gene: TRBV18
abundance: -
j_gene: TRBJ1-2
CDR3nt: TGTGCCAGCTCACCAGTCGCAGGGCAAAGTTCTGGGGGCTATGGCTACACCTTC
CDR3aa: CASSPVAGQSSGGYGYTF

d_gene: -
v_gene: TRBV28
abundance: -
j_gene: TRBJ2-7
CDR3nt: TGTGCCAGCAGGGGAGGGGGTAGATCCTACGAGCAGTACTTC
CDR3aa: CASRGGGRSYEQYF

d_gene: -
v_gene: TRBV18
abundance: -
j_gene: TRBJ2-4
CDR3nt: TGTGCCAGCTCAGGCGGATTTGAGGGCACGGCCAAAAACATTCAGTACTTC
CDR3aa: CASSGGFEGTAKNIQYF

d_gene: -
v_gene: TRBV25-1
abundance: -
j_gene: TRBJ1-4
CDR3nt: TGTGCCAGCAGTGAATTGGGGGCTAATGAAAAACTGTTTTTT
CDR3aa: CASSELGANEKLFF

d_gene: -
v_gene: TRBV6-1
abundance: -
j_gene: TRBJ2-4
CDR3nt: TGTGCCAGCATTACAGGGCTAAACATTCAGTACTTC
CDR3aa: CASITGLNIQYF

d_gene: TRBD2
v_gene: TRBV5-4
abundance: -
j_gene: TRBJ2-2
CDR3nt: TGTGCCAGCAGCCCGGGGGGGTCCGGGGAGCTGTTTTTT
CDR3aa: CASSPGGSGELFF

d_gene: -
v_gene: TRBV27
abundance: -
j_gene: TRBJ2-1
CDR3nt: TGTGCCAGCAGTTTTCGCGAGGGCCCCAACTCCTACAATGAGCAGTTCTTC
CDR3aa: CASSFREGPNSYNEQFF

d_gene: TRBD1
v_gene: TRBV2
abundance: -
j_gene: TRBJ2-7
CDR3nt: TGTGCCATCCGGGACAGGGTCTCCTACGAGCAGTACTTC
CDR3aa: CAIRDRVSYEQYF

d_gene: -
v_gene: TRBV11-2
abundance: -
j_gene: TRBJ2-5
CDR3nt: TGTGCCAGCAGCTTAGAGGGCGGACCCCGAGGAGAGACCCAGTACTTC
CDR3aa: CASSLEGGPRGETQYF

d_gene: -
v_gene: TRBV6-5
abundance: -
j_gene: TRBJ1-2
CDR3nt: TGTGCCAGCAGTTACTCGCACCGAAGTAACTATGGCTACACCTTC
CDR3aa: CASSYSHRSNYGYTF

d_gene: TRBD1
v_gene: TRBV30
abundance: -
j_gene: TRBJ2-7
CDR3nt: TGTGCCCGAAGGGGGACAGGGCCCGACGAGCAGTACTTC
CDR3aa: CARRGTGPDEQYF

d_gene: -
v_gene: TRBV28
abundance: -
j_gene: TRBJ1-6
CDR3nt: TGTGCCAGCAGTTTTACGGGGTATTCACCCCTCCACTTT
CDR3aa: CASSFTGYSPLHF

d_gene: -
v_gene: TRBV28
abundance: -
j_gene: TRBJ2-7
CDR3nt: TGTGCCAGCAACACTTGGGGGCGCTACGAGCAGTACTTC
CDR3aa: CASNTWGRYEQYF

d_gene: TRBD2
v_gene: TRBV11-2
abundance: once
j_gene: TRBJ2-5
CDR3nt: TGTGCCAGCAGCGATCTAGCGGGAGGGGTCACTGAGACCCAGTACTTC
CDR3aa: CASSDLAGGVTETQYF

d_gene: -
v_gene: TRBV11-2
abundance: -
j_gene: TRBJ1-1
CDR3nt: TGTGCCAGCAGCTTAGCAGGGTTGAGCACTGAAGCTTTCTTT
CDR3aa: CASSLAGLSTEAFF

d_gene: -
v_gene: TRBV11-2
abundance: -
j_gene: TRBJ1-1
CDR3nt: TGTGCCAGCACCCGATCTCCCACGGGGACTGAAGCTTTCTTT
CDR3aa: CASTRSPTGTEAFF

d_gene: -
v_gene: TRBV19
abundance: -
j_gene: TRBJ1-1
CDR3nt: TGTGCCAGCGGGGGACAAATGAACACTGAAGCTTTCTTT
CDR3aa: CASGGQMNTEAFF

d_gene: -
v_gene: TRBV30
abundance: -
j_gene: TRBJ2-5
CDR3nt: TGTGCCTGGAGGAGACAGGTCCAAGAGACCCAGTACTTC
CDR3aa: CAWRRQVQETQYF

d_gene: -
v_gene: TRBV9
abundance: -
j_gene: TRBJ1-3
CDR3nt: TGTGCCAGCAGCCCGGGAGGGGATGGAAACACCATATATTTT
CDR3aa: CASSPGGDGNTIYF

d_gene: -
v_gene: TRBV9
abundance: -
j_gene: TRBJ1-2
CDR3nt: TGTGCCAGCAGCGTAGGGGTGGGTGGCTACACCTTC
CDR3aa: CASSVGVGGYTF

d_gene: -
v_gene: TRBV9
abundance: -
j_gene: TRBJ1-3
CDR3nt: TGTGCCAGCAGCGCTCCGGGACGAATAAGCTCTGGAAACACCATATATTTT
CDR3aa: CASSAPGRISSGNTIYF

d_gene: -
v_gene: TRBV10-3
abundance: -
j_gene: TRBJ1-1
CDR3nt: TGTGCCATCACCCCGGGGGGGGGCATGAACACTGAAGCTTTCTTT
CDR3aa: CAITPGGGMNTEAFF

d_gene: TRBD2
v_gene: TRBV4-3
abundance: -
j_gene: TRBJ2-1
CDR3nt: TGCGCCAGCAGCCAAGAGGCGGGGGGATTATACAATGAGCAGTTCTTC
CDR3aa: CASSQEAGGLYNEQFF

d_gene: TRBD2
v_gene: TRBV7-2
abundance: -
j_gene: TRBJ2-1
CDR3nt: TGTGCCAGCAGCCCGACTAGCGGGAGGGCCGTGGAGCAGTTCTTC
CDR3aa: CASSPTSGRAVEQFF

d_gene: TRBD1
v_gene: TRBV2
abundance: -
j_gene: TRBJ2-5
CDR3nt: TGTGCCAACGCCCGGGACAGGGGGTGGGAGACCCAGTACTTC
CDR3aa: CANARDRGWETQYF

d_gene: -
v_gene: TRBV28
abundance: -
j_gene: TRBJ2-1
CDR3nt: TGTGCCAGCAGGGACGACAGGAGCTCCTACAATGAGCAGTTCTTC
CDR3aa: CASRDDRSSYNEQFF

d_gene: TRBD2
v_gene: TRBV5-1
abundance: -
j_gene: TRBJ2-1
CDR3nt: TGCGCCAGCAGCTTGGCGGGACTAGCGGGAAAATACAATGAGCAGTTCTTC
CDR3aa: CASSLAGLAGKYNEQFF

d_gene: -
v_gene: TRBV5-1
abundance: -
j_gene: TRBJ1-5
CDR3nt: TGCGCCAGCAGCTTGGTGGGGGGAAGGTATCAGCCCCAGCATTTT
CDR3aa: CASSLVGGRYQPQHF

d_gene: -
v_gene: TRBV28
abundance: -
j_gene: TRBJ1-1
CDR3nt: TGTGCCAGCGGCCCCCATACAGGCTGGCTAACTGAAGCTTTCTTT
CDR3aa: CASGPHTGWLTEAFF

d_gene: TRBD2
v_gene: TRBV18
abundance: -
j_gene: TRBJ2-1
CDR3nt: TGTGCCAGCTCACCACCGGGCGGGAGGGCCTACAATGAGCAGTTCTTC
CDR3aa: CASSPPGGRAYNEQFF

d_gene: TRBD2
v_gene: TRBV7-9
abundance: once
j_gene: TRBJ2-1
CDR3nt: TGTGCCAGCAGCCCGACTTCGGCCTTAGCGGGGGTTGAGCAGTTCTTC
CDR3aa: CASSPTSALAGVEQFF

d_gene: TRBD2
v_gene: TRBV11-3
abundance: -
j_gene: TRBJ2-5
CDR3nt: TGTGCCAGCAGCGCTGGGACTAGCGTCAGGGAGACCCAGTACTTC
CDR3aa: CASSAGTSVRETQYF

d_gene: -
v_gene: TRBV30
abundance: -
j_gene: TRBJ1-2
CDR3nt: TGTGCCTGGAGTGTAGGAATGTATGGCTACACCTTC
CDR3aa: CAWSVGMYGYTF

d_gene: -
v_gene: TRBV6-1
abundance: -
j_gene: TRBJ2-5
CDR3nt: TGTGCCAGCAGGAAGACAGGTGCGGAGACCCAGTACTTC
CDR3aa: CASRKTGAETQYF

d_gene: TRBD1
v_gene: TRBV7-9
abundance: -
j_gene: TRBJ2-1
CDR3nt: TGTGCCAGCAGCCTAAGACCGGGACAGCCTTTCAATGAGCAGTTCTTC
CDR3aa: CASSLRPGQPFNEQFF

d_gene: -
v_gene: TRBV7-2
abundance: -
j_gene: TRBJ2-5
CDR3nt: TGTGCCAGCAGCTTAGGATTAGGCGGCAGAGAAGAGACCCAGTACTTC
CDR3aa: CASSLGLGGREETQYF

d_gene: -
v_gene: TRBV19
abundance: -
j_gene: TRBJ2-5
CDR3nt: TGTGCCAGTAGTCCCCGGTCGGCGCGAGAGACCCAGTACTTC
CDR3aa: CASSPRSARETQYF

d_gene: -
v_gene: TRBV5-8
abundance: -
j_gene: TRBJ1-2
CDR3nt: TGTGCCAGCAGCTTACGGACAGCCGGCTACACCTTC
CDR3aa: CASSLRTAGYTF

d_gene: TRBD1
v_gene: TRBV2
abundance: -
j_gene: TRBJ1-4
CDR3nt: TGTGCCAGCAACCTACAGGGGGTGACTGAAAAACTGTTTTTT
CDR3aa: CASNLQGVTEKLFF

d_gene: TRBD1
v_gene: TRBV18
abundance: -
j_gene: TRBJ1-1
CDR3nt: TGTGCCAGCTCACCAATCGGTGCAGGGGGGAACACTGAAGCTTTCTTT
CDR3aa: CASSPIGAGGNTEAFF

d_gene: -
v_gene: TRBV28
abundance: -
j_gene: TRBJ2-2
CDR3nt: TGTGCCAGCAACCAGCCACAAAACACCGGGGAGCTGTTTTTT
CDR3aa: CASNQPQNTGELFF